Sequencing of this T cell receptor beta chain was carried out in a study of T cell responses to AZD1222 COVID-19 vaccine. V was cut by 0 bases and J by 2 bases, with 10 bases left in between. The germline CDR1 and CDR2 sequences are LGHNT and FRNRAP. The CDR3 totals 16 residues. Using immunoSEQ multiplex PCR, the repertoire was profiled, and TCRdb retains in-frame clones only, with some absent. The sample shows over 150,000 clones, roughly 90% of them seen only once. This clone was detected only a few times. The TCR sequence derives from an adult in good health. Sequenced material: peripheral blood, taken on day 0 of AZD1222 vaccination. The chain combines TRBV12-5 with TRBJ2-2, with D hard to call. Written as DNA, the CDR3 is TGTGCTAGTGGTTTGGTATCGGGCGTAAACACCGGGGAGCTGTTTTTT. It codes for CASGLVSGVNTGELFF.